This record looks at one T cell receptor (beta chain) sequence and its context. The clone's antigen remains unknown. One base away there is no much larger clone; base qualities are not given. This specimen comes from a study of T cell responses to AZD1222 COVID-19 vaccine (dated by TCRdb to about 2021). For the study in its entirety: AZD1222 recipients given second doses at about 4 weeks or at about 12 weeks were pooled, since spike-specific TCR depth and breadth were not found to differ between the two schedules. Trial participants were enrolled into age subgroups of 18-55, 56-69 and 70-plus years, which contained 148, 28 and 57 TCR-sequenced participants, respectively. A total of around 240 trial participants underwent TCR sequencing, of whom around 200 received two doses of AZD1222 and some 25 received two doses of the MenACWY control vaccine.

According to the germline V gene (reference sequence), CDR1 reads SEHNR and CDR2 reads FQNEAQ. From the cysteine up to the phenylalanine, the CDR3 has a length of 14 residues. Here the CDR3 DNA is all that survives: 42 bases in frame from base 1. V is shortened by 2 bases, J by 7 bases, and the region joining them spans 14 bases. The investigation overall reported the following: The vaccine-associated CD4 TCRs covered the entire spike protein, and the dominant responses fell in regions 160-218 and 743-854. Participants were mostly white British, with more females than males. The authors suggested clonal diversity may have been underestimated. In the small 56-69-year group, the increase in depth fell short of significance, most likely because of low power. No day 14 peak-response samples were available, so repertoires were characterized only after the peak T cell response. Spike-specific TCR breadth and depth rose significantly after two AZD1222 doses compared with day 0 and with MenACWY recipients. Conclusions about previously exposed vaccinees were limited because only six AZD1222 recipients were SARS-CoV-2 seropositive at baseline. Nearly half of unique spike-specific TCRs reportedly recognized epitopes outside regions mutated in the B.1.351 and B.1.1.7 variants.

In light of the paper, this sample's time point label describes: baseline before first vaccination. Vaccinee samples were obtained from the UK trials COV001 and COV002, which included a single-blind randomized controlled phase 2/3 trial of AZD1222 (ChAdOx1 nCoV-19) in healthy adults. For TCRbeta chain sequencing, PBMC samples from trial participants were taken at day 0 and at day 28 after the second dose. The CDR3 regions of human TCRbeta chains were analyzed by immunosequencing. Per the original workflow: TCRs in the repertoires were compared against a reference library of SARS-CoV-2-specific TCRs that had been generated with the MIRA antigen-specificity platform. Breadth was defined as the fraction of unique TCRs that were SARS-CoV-2-associated. Depth was defined as the fraction of total T cells that were SARS-CoV-2-associated. Using the MIRA data, each spike-specific TCR was mapped to the spike region that the TCR reacts to and placed in a CD4 or CD8 class. Log10-transformed breadth and depth values were compared by one-way ANOVA with Sidak's multiple comparisons tests. Imported from immuneACCESS, the table was reduced by TCRdb to in-frame sequences with V and J called. These copies leave out some clones; in studies compared against another copy, an unresolved V gene accounts for under half, and the cause of the remainder is not known. Clone size and the V and J calls come from that table; the DNA yielded D and trimming. The sample includes more than 95,000 clones, with approximately 90% observed a single time. Under 8.5% of the sample lies in the top ten.

The receptor comes from an adult in good health. The chain is assembled from TRBV7-9 and TRBJ2-5; the D region is possibly TRBD1 or TRBD2, each matching across 5 bases. Specimen: peripheral blood, collected on day 0 of AZD1222 vaccination. The DNA sequence reads TGTGCCAGCAGCTTAATCGGGACGTCTGGGACCCAGTACTTC. The resulting protein is CASSLIGTSGTQYF.